These 22 T cell receptor beta chains share one sample of origin, sequenced in a study of molecular identifiers for immune sequencing clone quantification. TCRdb re-analysed the PCR reads in MiXCR, keeping a single row per CDR3 protein. The data contain some 650,000 distinct CDR3 sequences, about 20% of them seen just once; the ten biggest clones take up about 0.9%. The source material was naive CD8+ T cells from blood, with Jurkat cell RNA spiked in. Subset of the sample: FACS-sorted CD8+CD4-CCR7+CD45RA+ naive T cells. The source is a human donor in good health. Some libraries in this study had Jurkat cell RNA spiked in.

This clonotype was seen a few times. This sequence joins TRBV20-1 and TRBJ2-1; TRBD2 aligns across 9 bases. CDR3 length: 14 amino acids. From germline, CDR1 is DFQATT and CDR2 SNEGSKA (reference sequence). The J segment lost 3 bases and the V segment lost 6 bases, leaving 6 bases of the junction unmatched. The chain's CDR3 is CSAGRLAVYNEQFF. DNA for the CDR3: TGCAGTGCGGGCCGACTAGCGGTCTACAATGAGCAGTTCTTC.

The CDR3 region is CASSQGTGPPYEQYF. For the CDR3, the DNA is TGCGCCAGCAGCCAAGGGACCGGGCCGCCCTACGAGCAGTACTTC. The chain uses TRBV4-1 and TRBJ2-7, with D unclear. V was pared by 1 base and J by 2 bases, with 12 bases between. Germline CDR1 MGHRA, CDR2 YSYEKL. The CDR3 has 15 residues.

In this sample, this clonotype turned up many times. CDR3 coding DNA: TGCAGCGCCTGGGGAGGGGGGTCCTACGAGCAGTACTTC. The encoded protein is CSAWGGGSYEQYF. The chain carries TRBV29-1 and TRBJ2-7, with D possibly being TRBD2 (7 bases). The CDR3 spans 13 residues. The germline V gene encodes CDR1 SQVTM and CDR2 ANQGSEA. Trimming left V 7 bases short and J 1 base short, with 14 bases between.

On this clonotype itself: A much bigger clone sits one base away, suggesting this may be a read error. The V and J genes are TRBV5-1 and TRBJ1-1; D not certain. V gave up 3 bases and J gave up 10 bases, with 19 bases separating them. Germline CDR1 is SGHRS and CDR2 is YFSETQ. The CDR3 length is 14 residues. CDR3 sequence: CASSSVFYRTGAFF. Here the CDR3 DNA reads TGCGCCAGCAGCTCGGTTTTTTACAGAACGGGAGCTTTCTTT.

This clonotype was picked up many times. V gene TRBV7-9 combines with J gene TRBJ1-6, with D unclear. The CDR3 runs to 14 residues. V lost 3 bases and J lost 0, with 3 bases in between. The V gene's germline CDR1 is SEHNR and CDR2 FQNEAQ (reference sequence). CDR3 amino acids: CASSLSSYNSPLHF. The CDR3 DNA sequence: TGTGCCAGCAGCTTGAGCTCCTATAATTCACCCCTCCACTTT.

This clonotype was counted many times. V gene TRBV28 combines with J gene TRBJ2-3; D ambiguous. The CDR3 consists of 14 residues. Germline lookup yields CDR1 MDHEN and CDR2 SYDVKM. Trimming took 3 bases from V and 0 from J, leaving 7 bases between them. The CDR3 DNA sequence: TGTGCCAGCAGTTTCGGCACTAGCACAGATACGCAGTATTTT. Its protein is CASSFGTSTDTQYF.

The chain uses TRBV6-5 and TRBJ1-1; D perhaps matches TRBD1 (5 bases). The V and J ends lost 2 bases and 1 base respectively, with 8 bases between them. The CDR3 has 14 amino acids. CDR1 is MNHEY and CDR2 is SVGAGI in the germline V gene. The CDR3 loop reads CASSYMGPNTEAFF. The CDR3, as DNA: TGTGCCAGCAGTTACATGGGACCGAACACTGAAGCTTTCTTT.

This clonotype was counted only a few times. The V gene is TRBV5-1, the J gene TRBJ1-6, with a possible D match to TRBD1 (5 bases). This CDR3 is 14 amino acids long. V was clipped by 5 bases and J by 5 bases, with 11 bases between them. The germline V gene encodes CDR1 SGHRS and CDR2 YFSETQ. CDR3 loop: CASRPGRDNSPLHF. The DNA of the CDR3 is TGCGCCAGCAGACCGGGACGGGATAATTCACCCCTCCACTTT.

This clonotype was counted at least ten times. V and J are TRBV3-1 and TRBJ2-7; TRBD2 is a possible D gene (5 bases). Trimming cost V 3 bases and J 0 bases, with 12 bases left between them. Germline-derived CDR1 and CDR2 are LGHDT and YNNKEL (reference sequence). CDR3 size: 15 residues. The CDR3 bases are TGTGCCAGCAGCCAGGATAGCGCCCGCTCCTACGAGCAGTACTTC. Translation gives CASSQDSARSYEQYF.

Ten or more counts support this clonotype. The rearrangement joins TRBV5-4 to TRBJ2-5; D is unresolved. Trimming took 0 bases from V and 4 from J, leaving 10 bases between them. The CDR3 sequence is 14 residues long. Germline lookup yields CDR1 SGHNT and CDR2 YYREEE (reference sequence). The CDR3 coding sequence is TGTGCCAGCAGCTTGGAAACGAGGCCAGAGACCCAGTACTTC. The encoded protein is CASSLETRPETQYF.

This clonotype was observed at least ten times. The rearrangement uses TRBV12-3 or TRBV12-4 and TRBJ2-1, with D possibly being TRBD1 or TRBD2 (5 bases each). This CDR3 has 13 amino acids. V gave up 3 bases and J gave up 12 bases, with 15 bases separating them. The chain's CDR3 is CASSLEGTRGQFF. CDR3 bases: TGTGCCAGCAGTTTGGAAGGGACCCGGGGGCAGTTCTTC.

This clonotype was found many times. V gene TRBV4-3 combines with J gene TRBJ2-7, with D tentatively TRBD1 (5 bases). Looked up from germline, CDR1 is LGHNA and CDR2 is YSLEER. This CDR3 region has 14 residues. V dropped 0 bases and J dropped 1 base, with 7 bases sitting between them. The CDR3 region has the DNA TGCGCCAGCAGCCAAGATCGGACATCCTACGAGCAGTACTTC. This translates into CASSQDRTSYEQYF.

V is TRBV30 and J is TRBJ2-2; a weak D match, TRBD2 (5 bases). V was shortened by 4 bases and J by 0 bases, with 15 bases between the two germline ends. Germline CDR1 GTSNPN, CDR2 SVGIG (reference sequence). This CDR3 region has 16 residues. The CDR3, as DNA: TGTGCCTGGAATGGCCGGGGTGGTACGAACACCGGGGAGCTGTTTTTT. It is translated as CAWNGRGGTNTGELFF.

This clonotype was found many times. The V gene is TRBV5-6, the J gene TRBJ2-7; D remains ambiguous. Per germline, CDR1 SGHDT and CDR2 YYEEEE. The CDR3 extends over 12 amino acids. V was shortened by 4 bases and J by 6 bases, with 11 bases between the two germline ends. The CDR3 is CASSPGRLEQYF. The CDR3 DNA reads TGTGCCAGCAGCCCAGGCCGGCTCGAGCAGTACTTC.

Comment on this clonotype: This clone may be a read error of a much larger clone one base away. The rearrangement joins TRBV6-1 to TRBJ1-4, with TRBD1 identical over 7 bases. The CDR3 length is 16 residues. Germline lookup yields CDR1 MNHNS and CDR2 SASEGT. The CDR3 DNA is TGTGCCAACAGTGAAGCCCCGGGACAGCCCCATGAAAAACTGTTTTTT. Amino acid sequence: CANSEAPGQPHEKLFF.

The sample holds many counts of this clonotype. This chain uses TRBV7-7 with TRBJ2-2; 9 bases match TRBD2. The CDR3 runs 19 residues. CDR1 SSHAT and CDR2 FNYEAQ come from the germline V gene (reference sequence). V lost 1 base to trimming and J lost 3 bases; unmatched junction nucleotides: 12. CDR3 region: CASSLDIKRGAVDTGELFF. In DNA form, the CDR3 reads TGTGCCAGCAGCTTAGACATTAAGCGGGGGGCTGTGGACACCGGGGAGCTGTTTTTT. Full variable domain (rest looked up from reference TRBV7-7 and TRBJ2-2): GAGVSQSPRYKVTKRGQDVTLRCDPISSHATLYWYQQALGQGPEFLTYFNYEAQPDKSGLPSDRFSAERPEGSISTLTIQRTEQRDSAMYRCASSLDIKRGAVDTGELFFGEGSRLTVL.

This clonotype was seen many times. The gene calls are TRBV28 and TRBJ2-5; 8 bases match TRBD1. Germline V gene lookup returns CDR1 MDHEN and CDR2 SYDVKM. There are 16 residues in the CDR3. V was pared by 5 bases and J by 7 bases, with 15 bases of the junction left unmatched. The DNA for the CDR3 is TGTGCCAGCAGTCGGCTGGGATCCAGGGGGCTCGGGACCCAGTACTTC. Translated, it gives CASSRLGSRGLGTQYF.

This clonotype was counted only a few times. J is TRBJ2-7 and V is TRBV30; 8 bases are shared with TRBD2. The V and J ends lost 0 bases and 3 bases, in that order; junction bases with no gene match: 7. The CDR3 totals 15 residues. Germline CDR1 is GTSNPN and CDR2 is SVGIG (reference sequence). The CDR3 region has the DNA TGTGCCTGGAGTGTTCGGGAGGGCAGCGTCTACGAGCAGTACTTC. Translation gives CAWSVREGSVYEQYF.

This clonotype turned up a few times. The rearrangement joins TRBV27 to TRBJ1-1; a possible D gene is TRBD1 (6 bases). The germline gives CDR1 MNHEY, CDR2 SMNVEV (reference sequence). Between the trimmed V and J ends, which lost 3 bases and 1 base, there was a span of 12 bases. The CDR3 contains 15 residues. The CDR3 DNA reads TGTGCCAGCAGTTTTGGGGGGGGCGCGAACACTGAAGCTTTCTTT. Encoded protein: CASSFGGGANTEAFF.

This clonotype was seen many times. The J gene is TRBJ1-1, the V gene TRBV5-4, with D tentatively TRBD1 (6 bases). With 4 bases removed from V and 1 base from J, the gap between germline ends came to 20 bases. The germline V gene has CDR1 SGHNT and CDR2 YYREEE (reference sequence). This CDR3 contains 17 residues. CDR3 DNA sequence: TGTGCCAGCAGCCTTCTCAGGGGACACATGACGAACACTGAAGCTTTCTTT. Its protein product is CASSLLRGHMTNTEAFF.

V and J are TRBV29-1 and TRBJ1-2; D call uncertain. Trimming took 1 base from V and 8 from J, leaving 17 bases between them. The germline CDR1 and CDR2 sequences are SQVTM and ANQGSEA. The CDR3 is made up of 14 amino acids. The CDR3 nucleotides are TGCAGCGTTGAAGCGTCAACTGCGCCTGAAGGCTACACCTTC. Its translation: CSVEASTAPEGYTF.

Notes on this clonotype: A single base separates this from a much larger clone, so it may be a read error. DNA for the CDR3: TGCAGTGCTAAGGGCAGTTACACTGAAGCTTTCTTT. Translation gives CSAKGSYTEAFF. The J gene is TRBJ1-1, the V gene TRBV20-1; D ambiguous. CDR3 size: 12 residues. CDR1 and CDR2 (germline): DFQATT, SNEGSKA (reference sequence). Trimming removed 4 bases at V and 3 bases at J, with 9 bases between.